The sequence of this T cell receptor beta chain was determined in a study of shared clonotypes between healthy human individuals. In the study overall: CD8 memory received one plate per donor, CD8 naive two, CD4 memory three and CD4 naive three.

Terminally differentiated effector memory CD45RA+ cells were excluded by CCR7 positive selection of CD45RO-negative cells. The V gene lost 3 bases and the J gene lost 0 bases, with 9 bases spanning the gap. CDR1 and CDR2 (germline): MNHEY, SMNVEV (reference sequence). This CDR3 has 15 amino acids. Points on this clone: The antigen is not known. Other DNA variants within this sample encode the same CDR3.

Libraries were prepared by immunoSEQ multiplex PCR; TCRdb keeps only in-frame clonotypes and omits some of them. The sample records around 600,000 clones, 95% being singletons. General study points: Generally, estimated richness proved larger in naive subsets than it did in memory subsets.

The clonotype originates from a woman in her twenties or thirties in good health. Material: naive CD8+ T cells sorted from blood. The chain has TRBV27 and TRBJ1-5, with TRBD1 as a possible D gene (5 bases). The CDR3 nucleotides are TGTGCCAGCAGTTTGGGAGGACATAGCAATCAGCCCCAGCATTTT. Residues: CASSLGGHSNQPQHF.